This TCR beta chain appears in the sequencing data of a study of OX40 agonist ivuxolimab in advanced cancers. Profiling relied on immunoSEQ multiplex PCR, and the TCRdb table lists in-frame clones only, not all of them. This table holds 50,000 to 70,000 clones, roughly nine tenths found once. Germline lookup yields CDR1 SGDLS and CDR2 YYNGEE. V lost 0 bases and J lost 5, with 9 bases in between. This CDR3 contains 13 residues. This clonotype originated in an adult with an advanced solid tumor such as melanoma, head and neck, liver or kidney cancer. Material: CD4+ or CD8+ T cells sorted from blood, obtained in a trial of the OX40 agonist ivuxolimab. V is TRBV9 and J is TRBJ2-7; D is possibly TRBD2 (5 bases). The CDR3 protein is CASSVAGVDEQYF. The CDR3 nucleotides are TGTGCCAGCAGCGTAGCCGGGGTGGACGAGCAGTACTTC. The full variable domain, its missing parts supplied by reference TRBV9 and TRBJ2-7, is DSGVTQTPKHLITATGQRVTLRCSPRSGDLSVYWYQQSLDQGLQFLIQYYNGEERAKGNILERFSAQQFPDLHSELNLSSLELGDSALYFCASSVAGVDEQYFGPGTRLTVT.